This T cell receptor (beta chain) stems from a study of PD-L1 blockade in urothelial cancer. Trimming removed 6 bases from V and 1 base from J, with 7 bases in between. CDR1 MGHDK and CDR2 SYGVNS come from the germline V gene. The CDR3 spans 13 residues. Measured with immunoSEQ multiplex PCR; TCRdb has only the in-frame clones, and not every one. The table records around 60,000 clones, under 90% of them present only once. Time point indicated: pretreatment peripheral blood. This clone was observed once. The TCR comes from a man in his 70s with urothelial cancer. This chain uses TRBV25-1 with TRBJ1-5; perhaps TRBD1 as D (5 bases). The source was PBMCs, collected around atezolizumab (anti-PD-L1) treatment. The DNA for the CDR3 is TGTGCCAGCAGGGGGCTAAGCAATCAGCCCCAGCATTTT. It codes for CASRGLSNQPQHF.